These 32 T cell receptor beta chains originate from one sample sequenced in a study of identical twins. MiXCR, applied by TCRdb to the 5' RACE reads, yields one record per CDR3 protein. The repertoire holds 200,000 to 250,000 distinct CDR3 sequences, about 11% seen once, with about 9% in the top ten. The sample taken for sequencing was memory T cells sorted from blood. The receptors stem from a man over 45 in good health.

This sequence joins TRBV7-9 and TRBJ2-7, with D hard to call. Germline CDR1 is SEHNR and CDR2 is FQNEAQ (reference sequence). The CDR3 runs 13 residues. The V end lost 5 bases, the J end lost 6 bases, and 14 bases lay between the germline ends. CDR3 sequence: CASSPPWGGEQYF. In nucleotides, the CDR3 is TGTGCCAGCAGCCCCCCGTGGGGTGGCGAGCAGTACTTC.

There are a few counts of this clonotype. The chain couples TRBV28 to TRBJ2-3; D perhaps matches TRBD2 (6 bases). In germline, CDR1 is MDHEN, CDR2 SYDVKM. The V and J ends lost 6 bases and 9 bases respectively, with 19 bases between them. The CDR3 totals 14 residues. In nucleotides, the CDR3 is TGTGCCAGCAGACAAACCCTTGTAGCGGCAACGCAGTATTTT. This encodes CASRQTLVAATQYF.

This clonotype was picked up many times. CDR3 in amino acids: CASSLEYNQPQHF. The CDR3 DNA is TGTGCCAGCAGCCTGGAGTATAATCAGCCCCAGCATTTT. V and J are TRBV5-5 and TRBJ1-5; D gene unclear. Germline CDR1 is SGHKS and CDR2 is YYEKEE (reference sequence). This CDR3 region has 13 residues. Trimming cost V 4 bases and J 4 bases, with 9 bases left between them. The variable domain in full, with the rest retrieved from reference TRBV5-5 and TRBJ1-5, is DAGVTQSPTHLIKTRGQQVTLRCSPISGHKSVSWYQQVLGQGPQFIFQYYEKEERGRGNFPDRFSARQFPNYSSELNVNALLLGDSALYLCASSLEYNQPQHFGDGTRLSIL.

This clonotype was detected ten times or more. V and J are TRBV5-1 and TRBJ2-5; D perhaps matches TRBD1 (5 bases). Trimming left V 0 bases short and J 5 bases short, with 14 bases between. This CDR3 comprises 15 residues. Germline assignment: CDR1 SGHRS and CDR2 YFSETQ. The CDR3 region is CASSLEGISGETQYF. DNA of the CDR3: TGCGCCAGCAGCTTGGAGGGGATCTCAGGGGAGACCCAGTACTTC. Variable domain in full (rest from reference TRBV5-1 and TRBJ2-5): KAGVTQTPRYLIKTRGQQVTLSCSPISGHRSVSWYQQTPGQGLQFLFEYFSETQRNKGNFPGRFSGRQFSNSRSEMNVSTLELGDSALYLCASSLEGISGETQYFGPGTRLLVL.

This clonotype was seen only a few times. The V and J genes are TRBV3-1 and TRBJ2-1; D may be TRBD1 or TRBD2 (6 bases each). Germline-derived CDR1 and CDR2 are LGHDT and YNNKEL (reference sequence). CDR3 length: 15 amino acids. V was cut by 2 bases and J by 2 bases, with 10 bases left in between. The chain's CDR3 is CASSQWRGAYNEQFF. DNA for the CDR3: TGTGCCAGCAGCCAATGGAGGGGGGCCTACAATGAGCAGTTCTTC.

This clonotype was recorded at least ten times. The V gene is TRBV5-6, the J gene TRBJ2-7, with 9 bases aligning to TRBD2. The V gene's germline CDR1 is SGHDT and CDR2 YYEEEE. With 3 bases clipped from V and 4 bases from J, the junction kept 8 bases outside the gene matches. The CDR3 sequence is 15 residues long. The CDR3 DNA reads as TGTGCCAGCAGCTCGACCGGGACTAGCTGGTACGAGCAGTACTTC. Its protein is CASSSTGTSWYEQYF.

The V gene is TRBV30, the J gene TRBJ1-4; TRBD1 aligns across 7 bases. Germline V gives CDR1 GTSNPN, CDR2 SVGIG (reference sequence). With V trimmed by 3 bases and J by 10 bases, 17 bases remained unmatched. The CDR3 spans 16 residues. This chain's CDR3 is CAWRPMGQGVDGKLFF. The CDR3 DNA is TGTGCCTGGAGGCCAATGGGCCAGGGGGTAGATGGAAAACTGTTTTTT.

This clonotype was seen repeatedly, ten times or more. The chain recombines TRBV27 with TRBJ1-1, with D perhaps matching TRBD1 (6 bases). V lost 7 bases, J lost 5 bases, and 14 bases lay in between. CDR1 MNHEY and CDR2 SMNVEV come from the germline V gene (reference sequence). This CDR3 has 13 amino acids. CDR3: CASKGVGKTEAFF. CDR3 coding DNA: TGTGCCAGCAAGGGGGTCGGTAAGACTGAAGCTTTCTTT.

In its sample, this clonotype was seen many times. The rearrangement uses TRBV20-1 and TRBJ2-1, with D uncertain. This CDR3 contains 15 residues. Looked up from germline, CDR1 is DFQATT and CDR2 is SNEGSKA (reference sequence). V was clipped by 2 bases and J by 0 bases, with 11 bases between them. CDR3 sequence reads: CSARKLSSSYNEQFF. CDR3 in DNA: TGCAGTGCTAGAAAGTTGTCGAGCTCCTACAATGAGCAGTTCTTC.

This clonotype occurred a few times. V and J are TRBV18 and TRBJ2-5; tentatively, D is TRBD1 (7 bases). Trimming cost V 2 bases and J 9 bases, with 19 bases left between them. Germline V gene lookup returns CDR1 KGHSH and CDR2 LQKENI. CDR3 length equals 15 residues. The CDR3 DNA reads TGTGCCAGCTCACCAGCGGGACAGCCATTCAGGGCCCAGTACTTC. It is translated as CASSPAGQPFRAQYF. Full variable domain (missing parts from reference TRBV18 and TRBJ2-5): NAGVMQNPRHLVRRRGQEARLRCSPMKGHSHVYWYRQLPEEGLKFMVYLQKENIIDESGMPKERFSAEFPKEGPSILRIQQVVRGDSAAYFCASSPAGQPFRAQYFGPGTRLLVL.

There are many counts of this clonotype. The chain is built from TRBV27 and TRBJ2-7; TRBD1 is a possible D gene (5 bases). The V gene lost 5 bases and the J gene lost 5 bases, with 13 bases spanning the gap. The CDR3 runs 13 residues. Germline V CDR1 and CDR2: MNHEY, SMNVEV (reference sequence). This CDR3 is CASSRTFIHEQYF. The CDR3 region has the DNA TGTGCCAGCAGTCGGACATTTATCCACGAGCAGTACTTC.

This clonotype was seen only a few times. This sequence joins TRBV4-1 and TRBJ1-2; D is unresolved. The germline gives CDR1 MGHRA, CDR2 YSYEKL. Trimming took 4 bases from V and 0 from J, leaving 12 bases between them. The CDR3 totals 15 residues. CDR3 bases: TGCGCCAGCAGCCCCTCGGCACACGCTAACTATGGCTACACCTTC. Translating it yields CASSPSAHANYGYTF.

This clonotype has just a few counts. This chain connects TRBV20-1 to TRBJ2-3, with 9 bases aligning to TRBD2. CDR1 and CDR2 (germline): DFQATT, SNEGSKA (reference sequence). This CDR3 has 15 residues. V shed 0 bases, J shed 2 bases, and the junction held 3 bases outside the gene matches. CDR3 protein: CSARDPSGATDTQYF. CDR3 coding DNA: TGCAGTGCTAGAGATCCTAGCGGGGCCACAGATACGCAGTATTTT.

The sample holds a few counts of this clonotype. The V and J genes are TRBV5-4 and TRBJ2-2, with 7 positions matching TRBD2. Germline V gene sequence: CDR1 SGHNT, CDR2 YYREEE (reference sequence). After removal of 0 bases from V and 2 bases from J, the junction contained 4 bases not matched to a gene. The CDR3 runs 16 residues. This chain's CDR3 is CASSLGPGGNTGELFF. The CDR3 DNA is TGTGCCAGCAGCTTGGGGCCGGGAGGTAACACCGGGGAGCTGTTTTTT.

The CDR3 DNA reads as TGCAGTGCTAGGCTAGCGGGAGGGGTGGTAGGCAATGAGCAGTTCTTC. This translates into CSARLAGGVVGNEQFF. The rearrangement joins TRBV20-1 to TRBJ2-1; 12 bases are shared with TRBD2. V lost 3 bases to trimming and J lost 6 bases; unmatched junction nucleotides: 9. CDR1 and CDR2 from the germline V gene are DFQATT and SNEGSKA (reference sequence). The CDR3 totals 16 residues.

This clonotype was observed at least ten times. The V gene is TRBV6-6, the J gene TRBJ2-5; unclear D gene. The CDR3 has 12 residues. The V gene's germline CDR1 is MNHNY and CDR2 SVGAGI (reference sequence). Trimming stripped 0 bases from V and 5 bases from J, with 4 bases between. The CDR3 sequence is CASSYSSETQYF. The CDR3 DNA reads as TGTGCCAGCAGTTACTCGAGTGAGACCCAGTACTTC.

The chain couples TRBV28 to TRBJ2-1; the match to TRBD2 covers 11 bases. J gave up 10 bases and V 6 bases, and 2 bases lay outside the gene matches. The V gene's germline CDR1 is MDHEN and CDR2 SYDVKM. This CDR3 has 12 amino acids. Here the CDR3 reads CASRLAGAEQFF. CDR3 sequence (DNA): TGTGCCAGCAGACTAGCGGGAGCGGAGCAGTTCTTC.

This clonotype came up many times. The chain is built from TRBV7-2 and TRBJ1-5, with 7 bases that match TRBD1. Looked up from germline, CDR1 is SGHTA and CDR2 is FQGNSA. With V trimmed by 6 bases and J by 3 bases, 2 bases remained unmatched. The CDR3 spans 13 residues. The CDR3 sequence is CASRGQVNQPQHF. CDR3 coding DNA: TGTGCCAGCAGAGGACAGGTCAATCAGCCCCAGCATTTT.

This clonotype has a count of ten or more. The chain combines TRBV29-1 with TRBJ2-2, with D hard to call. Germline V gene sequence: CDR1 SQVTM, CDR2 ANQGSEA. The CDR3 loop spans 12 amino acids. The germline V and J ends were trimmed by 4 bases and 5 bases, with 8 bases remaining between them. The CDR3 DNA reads TGCAGCGTTGCTTGGCGAACCGGGGAGCTGTTTTTT. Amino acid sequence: CSVAWRTGELFF.

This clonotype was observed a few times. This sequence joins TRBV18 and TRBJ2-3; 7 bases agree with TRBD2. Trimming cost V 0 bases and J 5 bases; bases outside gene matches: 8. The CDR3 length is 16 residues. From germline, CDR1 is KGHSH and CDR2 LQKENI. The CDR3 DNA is TGTGCCAGCTCACCACCGGGGCTAGCGGCAGGAGATACGCAGTATTTT. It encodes CASSPPGLAAGDTQYF.

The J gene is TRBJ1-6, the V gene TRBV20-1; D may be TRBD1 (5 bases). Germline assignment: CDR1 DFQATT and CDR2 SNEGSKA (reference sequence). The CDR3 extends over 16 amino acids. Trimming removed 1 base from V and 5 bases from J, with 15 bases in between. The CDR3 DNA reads TGCAGTGCTAGAGCCCGCCAGGGAATTAATAATTCACCCCTCCACTTT. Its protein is CSARARQGINNSPLHF.

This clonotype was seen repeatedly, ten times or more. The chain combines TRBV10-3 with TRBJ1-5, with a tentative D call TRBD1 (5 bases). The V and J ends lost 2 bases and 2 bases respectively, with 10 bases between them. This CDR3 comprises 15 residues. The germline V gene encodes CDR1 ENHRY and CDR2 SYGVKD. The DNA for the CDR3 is TGTGCCATCAGTGAGGGGACCTCGGGCAATCAGCCCCAGCATTTT. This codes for CAISEGTSGNQPQHF.

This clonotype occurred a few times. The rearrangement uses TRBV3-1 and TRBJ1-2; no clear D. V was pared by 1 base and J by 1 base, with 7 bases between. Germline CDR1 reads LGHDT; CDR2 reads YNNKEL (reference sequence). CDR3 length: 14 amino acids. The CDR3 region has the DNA TGTGCCAGCAGCCAAGGAGCGAGTAACTATGGCTACACCTTC. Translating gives CASSQGASNYGYTF. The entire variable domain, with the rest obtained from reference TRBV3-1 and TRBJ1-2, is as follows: DTAVSQTPKYLVTQMGNDKSIKCEQNLGHDTMYWYKQDSKKFLKIMFSYNNKELIINETVPNRFSPKSPDKAHLNLHINSLELGDSAVYFCASSQGASNYGYTFGSGTRLTVV.

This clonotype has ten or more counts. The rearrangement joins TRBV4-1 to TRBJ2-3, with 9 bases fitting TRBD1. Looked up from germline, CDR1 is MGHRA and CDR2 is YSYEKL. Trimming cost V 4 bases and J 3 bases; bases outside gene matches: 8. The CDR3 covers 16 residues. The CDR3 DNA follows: TGCGCCAGCAGCCGAATTGGACAGGGGATAACAGATACGCAGTATTTT. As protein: CASSRIGQGITDTQYF.

The CDR3 DNA sequence: TGTGCCAGCAGCTTAATGGGCTCGGGGCACGAGCAGTTCTTC. As protein: CASSLMGSGHEQFF. This chain joins TRBV7-3 and TRBJ2-1, with D possibly being TRBD1 or TRBD2 (5 bases each). V was clipped by 1 base and J by 10 bases, with 14 bases between them. Germline CDR1 SGHTA, CDR2 FQGTGA. CDR3 length equals 14 residues.

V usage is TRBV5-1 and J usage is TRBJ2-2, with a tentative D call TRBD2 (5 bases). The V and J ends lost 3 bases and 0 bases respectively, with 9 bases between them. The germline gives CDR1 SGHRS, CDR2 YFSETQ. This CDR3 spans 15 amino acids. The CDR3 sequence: CASSYRTANTGELFF. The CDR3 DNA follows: TGCGCCAGCAGCTATCGGACTGCGAACACCGGGGAGCTGTTTTTT.

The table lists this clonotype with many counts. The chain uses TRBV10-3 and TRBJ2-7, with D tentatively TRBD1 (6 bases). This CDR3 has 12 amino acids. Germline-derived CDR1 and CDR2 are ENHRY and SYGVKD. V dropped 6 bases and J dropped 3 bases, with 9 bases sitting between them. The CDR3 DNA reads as TGTGCCATCAGGGTGGACAGCTACGAGCAGTACTTC. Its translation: CAIRVDSYEQYF.

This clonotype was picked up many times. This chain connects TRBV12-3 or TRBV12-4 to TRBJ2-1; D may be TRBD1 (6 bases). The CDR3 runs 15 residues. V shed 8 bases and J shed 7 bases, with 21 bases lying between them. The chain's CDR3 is CASETRGLLKNEQFF. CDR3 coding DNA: TGTGCCAGCGAGACCAGGGGCCTTCTCAAGAATGAGCAGTTCTTC.

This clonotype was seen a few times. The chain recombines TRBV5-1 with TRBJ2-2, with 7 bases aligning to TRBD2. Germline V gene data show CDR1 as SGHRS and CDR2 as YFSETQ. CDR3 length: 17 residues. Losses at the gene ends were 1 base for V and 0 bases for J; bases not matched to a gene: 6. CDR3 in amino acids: CASSLRPAGANTGELFF. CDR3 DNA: TGCGCCAGCAGCTTGCGTCCGGCGGGGGCGAACACCGGGGAGCTGTTTTTT.

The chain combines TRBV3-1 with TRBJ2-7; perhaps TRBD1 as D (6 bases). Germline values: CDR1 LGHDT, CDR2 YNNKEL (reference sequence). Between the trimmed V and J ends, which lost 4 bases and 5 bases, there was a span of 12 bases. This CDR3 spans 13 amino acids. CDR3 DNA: TGTGCCAGCAGCCGCTCACAGGGTAACGAGCAGTACTTC. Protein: CASSRSQGNEQYF.

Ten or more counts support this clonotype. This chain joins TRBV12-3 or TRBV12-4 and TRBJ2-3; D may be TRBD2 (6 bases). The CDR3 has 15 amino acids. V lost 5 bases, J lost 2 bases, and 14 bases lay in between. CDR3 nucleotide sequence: TGTGCCAGCAGTCCCCTAGGCGGGGCCACAGATACGCAGTATTTT. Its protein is CASSPLGGATDTQYF.

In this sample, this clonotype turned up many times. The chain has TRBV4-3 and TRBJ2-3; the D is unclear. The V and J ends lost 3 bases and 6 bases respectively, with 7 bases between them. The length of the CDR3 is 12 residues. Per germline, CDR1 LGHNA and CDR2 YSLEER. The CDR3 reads CASSHARDTQYF. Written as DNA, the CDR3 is TGCGCCAGCAGCCACGCAAGGGATACGCAGTATTTT.